This T cell receptor (beta chain) is drawn from a study of blood T cell repertoires in COVID-19. Overall study context: From the United States, Italy and Spain came samples of acute and convalescent COVID-19. T cells, B-cell-depleted T cells, or PBMCs provided the cDNA or gDNA that served as material.

Source study methods: Estimation of nucleated cell counts relied on the amplification of reference gene primers. Sequenced by immunoSEQ multiplex PCR; TCRdb stores in-frame clones only, minus some. V, J and clone size were drawn from that table, and D and trimming were deduced from the DNA. The table lists approximately 150,000 clones, approximately 93% of them singletons. V shed 4 bases, J shed 1 base, and the junction held 5 bases outside the gene matches. Germline loops: CDR1 SGDLS, CDR2 YYNGEE. The CDR3 is made up of 16 amino acids. The Seattle patients, enrolled during active infection, were followed longitudinally.

This clonotype was obtained from a woman aged 55-69 years with COVID-19, enrolled during active disease. This chain uses TRBV9 with TRBJ2-1; 10 bases map to TRBD2. What was sequenced was peripheral blood. The CDR3 loop reads CASSPSGGESYNEQFF. The CDR3 DNA is TGTGCCAGCAGCCCAAGCGGGGGGGAATCCTACAATGAGCAGTTCTTC. Full variable domain (missing parts from reference TRBV9 and TRBJ2-1): DSGVTQTPKHLITATGQRVTLRCSPRSGDLSVYWYQQSLDQGLQFLIQYYNGEERAKGNILERFSAQQFPDLHSELNLSSLELGDSALYFCASSPSGGESYNEQFFGPGTRLTVL.